This T cell receptor beta chain was sequenced for a study of CD8+CD57+ T cells in acquired aplastic anemia. Study-wide points: Controls and patients did not differ significantly in CD8+ Simpson's diversity.

The TCR beta profiling, which covered VDJ combination and CDR3 sequence, was carried out using genomic DNA as the template. TCRdb redid the calling of the reads with MiXCR, one entry per CDR3 protein. The data show under 200,000 distinct CDR3 sequences, around half seen once. The CDR3 length is 14 residues. V was pared by 6 bases and J by 6 bases, with 11 bases of the junction left unmatched. Germline V CDR1 and CDR2: SQVTM, ANQGSEA. Patients sequenced had flow cytometry evidence of CD8+CD57+ cell expansion. The patients all had a severe acquired aplastic anemia diagnosis. Worth noting for this clonotype: Antigen unknown.

This TCR derives from a human donor with aplastic anemia. The chain has TRBV29-1 and TRBJ2-1, with 7 positions matching TRBD2. Material for sequencing was sorted CD4+, CD8+, or CD8+CD57+ T cells (not recorded which) from PBMCs. CDR3 residues: CSVVTSDRGNEQFF. CDR3 in DNA: TGCAGCGTGGTAACTAGCGACCGCGGCAATGAGCAGTTCTTC.